Listed below are T cell receptor beta chains from one sample, sequenced in a study of blood T cell repertoires in COVID-19. Assay: immunoSEQ multiplex PCR; the TCRdb copy retains only in-frame clones and omits some. The data hold about 250,000 clones, with 88% observed a single time. The specimen was peripheral blood. The receptors derive from a woman in her twenties or thirties with COVID-19, enrolled during active disease. Both conserved end residues are part of each CDR3. Fields, in order: clone size, V gene, D gene, J gene, CDR3 DNA, CDR3 protein. D genes are given only for firm matches. Some rows have no size entry. The others give once, few or many, or a class for an expanded clone.

>.|TRBV19|.|TRBJ2-2
TGTGCCAGTAGTACACTACCCGGGAGCACCGGGGAGCTGTTTTTT
CASSTLPGSTGELFF
>.|TRBV11-2|.|TRBJ2-1
TGTGCCAGCAACACCTTAGGGGTCGGAGATTCCAATGAGCAGTTCTTC
CASNTLGVGDSNEQFF
>.|TRBV19|.|TRBJ2-1
TGTGCCAGTAGTATTAGCCGGTACAATGAGCAGTTCTTC
CASSISRYNEQFF
>.|TRBV27|TRBD1|TRBJ1-2
TGTGCCAGCAGGGGGCGTTGGGACAGGGACTACTATGGCTACACCTTC
CASRGRWDRDYYGYTF
>once|TRBV29-1|.|TRBJ2-2
TGCAGCGTTGATGACAGCACTACCGGGGAGCTGTTTTTT
CSVDDSTTGELFF
>.|TRBV11-3|.|TRBJ2-3
TGTGCCAGCAGCTTAGCGGGGGAGTCGTATGATACGCAGTATTTT
CASSLAGESYDTQYF
>.|TRBV6-2/TRBV6-3|TRBD2|TRBJ2-1
TGTGCCAGCAGTTACTCGAGTCTAGCGGGAGGATTAAATGAGCAGTTCTTC
CASSYSSLAGGLNEQFF
>.|TRBV5-1|.|TRBJ2-1
TGCGCCAGCAGCCTGTACAATGAGCAGTTCTTC
CASSLYNEQFF
>.|TRBV20-1|TRBD2|TRBJ2-1
TGCAGTGCTAGTCGATCGAGCGGGAGAAACGATGAGCAGTTCTTC
CSASRSSGRNDEQFF
>.|TRBV7-2|.|TRBJ1-3
TGTGCCAGCAGCCCGGTATTCCAGCTAGCGAGGGGAAACACCATATATTTT
CASSPVFQLARGNTIYF
>.|TRBV7-2|.|TRBJ2-2
TGTGCCAGCAGCTTACAGGACACCGGGGAGCTGTTTTTT
CASSLQDTGELFF
>.|TRBV29-1|.|TRBJ2-1
TGCAGCGTTGTGCTACCACAGGGCGCGCTTGCCAATGAGCAGTTCTTC
CSVVLPQGALANEQFF
>.|TRBV19|TRBD1|TRBJ1-1
TGTGCCAGTAGTATCTCCGGGACAGGGTACACTGAAGCTTTCTTT
CASSISGTGYTEAFF
>once|TRBV10-1|TRBD2|TRBJ2-3
TGCGCCAGCAGTACCGGGACTAGCGGGAATATAGATACGCAGTATTTT
CASSTGTSGNIDTQYF
>.|TRBV29-1|.|TRBJ2-5
TGCAGCGTTGCACAGGAAATTCACCAAGAGACCCAGTACTTC
CSVAQEIHQETQYF
>.|TRBV14|.|TRBJ2-7
TGTGCCAGCAGCCAAAAGGGGTACCGCTACGAGCAGTACTTC
CASSQKGYRYEQYF
>few|TRBV2|.|TRBJ1-4
TGTGCCAGCAGTGCATTAGTTCCCGGCGGTGAAAAACTGTTTTTT
CASSALVPGGEKLFF
>.|TRBV6-9|TRBD1|TRBJ1-3
TGTGCCAGCAGTTATTCCGGGACAGGGGAAATAGGAAACACCATATATTTT
CASSYSGTGEIGNTIYF
>.|TRBV25-1|TRBD1|TRBJ2-7
TGTGCCAGCACCCCCCGGACAGGGAGCTACGAGCAGTACTTC
CASTPRTGSYEQYF
>few|TRBV23-1|.|TRBJ1-1
TGCGCCAGCAGTCAATCGGTCGGGTTATACACTGAAGCTTTCTTT
CASSQSVGLYTEAFF
>.|TRBV4-3|TRBD1|TRBJ1-2
TGCGCCAGCAGCCAAGTCGACAGGGATGGCTACACCTTC
CASSQVDRDGYTF
>once|TRBV28|.|TRBJ2-7
TGTGCCAGCAGTTTTGGGCCGAAACTCTACGAGCAGTACTTC
CASSFGPKLYEQYF
>.|TRBV11-3|TRBD1|TRBJ1-4
TGTGCCAGCAGCGCCGGGACAGGGGGTTCAACTAATGAAAAACTGTTTTTT
CASSAGTGGSTNEKLFF
>.|TRBV6-5|TRBD1|TRBJ1-2
TGTGCCATCGGTAGGGGACAGGGGGCGCAGGGCTACACCTTC
CAIGRGQGAQGYTF
>.|TRBV6-5|.|TRBJ1-2
TGTGCCAGTTCATCCGGCTATGGCTACACCTTC
CASSSGYGYTF
>.|TRBV28|TRBD1|TRBJ1-5
TGTGCCAGCAGTGGACAGGGGGCAACTCAGCCCCAGCATTTT
CASSGQGATQPQHF
>.|TRBV28|.|TRBJ2-3
TGTGCCAGCAGTTTCGACAGGAGCACAGATACGCAGTATTTT
CASSFDRSTDTQYF